A single sample is the source of the 5 T cell receptor beta chains below, sequenced in a study of T cell responses to AZD1222 COVID-19 vaccine. Measured with immunoSEQ multiplex PCR; TCRdb has only the in-frame clones, and not every one. Of tens of thousands of clones in the sample, roughly 90% were seen once. Sample: peripheral blood, taken 28 days after the second AZD1222 dose. The source of these receptors is an adult who received the AZD1222 COVID-19 vaccine.

The V and J genes are TRBV10-3 and TRBJ1-1; possibly TRBD1 for D (5 bases). Trimming took off 8 bases at V and 4 bases at J, with 14 bases between the two ends. This CDR3 has 13 amino acids. Germline V gene sequence: CDR1 ENHRY, CDR2 SYGVKD. The CDR3 here is CAIGGAATTEAFF. The CDR3 DNA reads as TGTGCCATCGGTGGGGCGGCTACCACTGAAGCTTTCTTT.

The rearrangement joins TRBV5-1 to TRBJ2-3; 8 bases match TRBD1. With V trimmed by 3 bases and J by 2 bases, 5 bases remained unmatched. The germline V gene has CDR1 SGHRS and CDR2 YFSETQ. This CDR3 comprises 15 residues. CDR3 sequence: CASSYGTGPTDTQYF. CDR3 DNA: TGCGCCAGCAGCTACGGGACAGGACCCACAGATACGCAGTATTTT.

The CDR3 protein is CASSPGADGSSYNEQFF. The CDR3 DNA sequence: TGTGCCAGCAGCCCCGGGGCCGATGGAAGCTCCTACAATGAGCAGTTCTTC. The chain uses TRBV5-6 and TRBJ2-1; either TRBD1 or TRBD2 may fit D (5 bases each). V lost 4 bases and J 0 bases, leaving 17 bases between the germline ends. Germline values: CDR1 SGHDT, CDR2 YYEEEE. The CDR3 runs to 17 residues.

The V and J genes are TRBV5-6 and TRBJ2-7; D may be TRBD1 (6 bases). Germline V gene data show CDR1 as SGHDT and CDR2 as YYEEEE. V shed 4 bases and J shed 0 bases, with 17 bases lying between them. The CDR3 is made up of 16 amino acids. The CDR3 region has the DNA TGTGCCAGCAGCCGCCGTGGGACACGGGTCTCCTACGAGCAGTACTTC. Its protein product is CASSRRGTRVSYEQYF.

V and J are TRBV29-1 and TRBJ1-1; 8 bases match TRBD1. This CDR3 contains 13 residues. With V trimmed by 7 bases and J by 0 bases, 4 bases remained unmatched. Germline V CDR1 and CDR2: SQVTM, ANQGSEA. CDR3 sequence: CSGDRFMNTEAFF. The CDR3 nucleotides read TGCAGCGGGGACAGGTTCATGAACACTGAAGCTTTCTTT.